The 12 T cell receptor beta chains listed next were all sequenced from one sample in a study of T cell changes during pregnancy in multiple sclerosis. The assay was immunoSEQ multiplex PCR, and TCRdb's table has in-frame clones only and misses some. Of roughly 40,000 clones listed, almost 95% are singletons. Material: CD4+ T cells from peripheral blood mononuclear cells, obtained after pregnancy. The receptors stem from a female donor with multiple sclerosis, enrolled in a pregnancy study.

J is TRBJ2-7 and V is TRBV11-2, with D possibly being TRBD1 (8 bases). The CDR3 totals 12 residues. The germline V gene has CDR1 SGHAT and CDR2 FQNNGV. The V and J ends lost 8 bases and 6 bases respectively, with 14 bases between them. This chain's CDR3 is CASGRGTGEQYF. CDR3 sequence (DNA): TGTGCCAGCGGGCGGGGGACAGGCGAGCAGTACTTC.

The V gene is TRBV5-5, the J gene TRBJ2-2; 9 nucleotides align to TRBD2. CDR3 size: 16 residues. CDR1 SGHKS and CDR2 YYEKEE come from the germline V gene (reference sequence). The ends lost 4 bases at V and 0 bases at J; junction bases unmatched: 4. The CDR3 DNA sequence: TGTGCCAGCAGCCTAGGACTAGCGCCGAACACCGGGGAGCTGTTTTTT. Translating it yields CASSLGLAPNTGELFF.

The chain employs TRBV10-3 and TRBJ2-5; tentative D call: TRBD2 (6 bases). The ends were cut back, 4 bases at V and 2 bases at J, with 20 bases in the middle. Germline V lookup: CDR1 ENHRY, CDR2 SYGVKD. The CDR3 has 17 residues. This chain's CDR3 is CAISVGGRGRKQETQYF. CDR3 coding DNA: TGTGCCATCAGTGTCGGGGGAAGGGGACGGAAACAAGAGACCCAGTACTTC.

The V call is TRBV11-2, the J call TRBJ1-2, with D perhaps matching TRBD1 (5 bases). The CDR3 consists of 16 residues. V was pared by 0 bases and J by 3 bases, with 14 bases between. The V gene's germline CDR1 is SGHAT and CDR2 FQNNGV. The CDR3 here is CASSLDLRGFDYGYTF. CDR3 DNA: TGTGCCAGCAGCTTAGATCTAAGGGGTTTTGACTATGGCTACACCTTC.

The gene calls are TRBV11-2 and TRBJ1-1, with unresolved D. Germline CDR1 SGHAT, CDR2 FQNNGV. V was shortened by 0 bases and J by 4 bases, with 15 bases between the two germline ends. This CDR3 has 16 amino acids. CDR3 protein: CASSLEFGKRGTEAFF. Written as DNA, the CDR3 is TGTGCCAGCAGCTTAGAGTTCGGCAAGCGGGGCACTGAAGCTTTCTTT.

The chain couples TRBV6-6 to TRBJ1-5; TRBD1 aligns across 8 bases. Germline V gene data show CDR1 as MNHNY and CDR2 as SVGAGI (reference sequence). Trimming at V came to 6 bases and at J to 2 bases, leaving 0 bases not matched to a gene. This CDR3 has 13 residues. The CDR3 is CASRGQGNQPQHF. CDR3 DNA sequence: TGTGCCAGCAGGGGACAGGGCAATCAGCCCCAGCATTTT.

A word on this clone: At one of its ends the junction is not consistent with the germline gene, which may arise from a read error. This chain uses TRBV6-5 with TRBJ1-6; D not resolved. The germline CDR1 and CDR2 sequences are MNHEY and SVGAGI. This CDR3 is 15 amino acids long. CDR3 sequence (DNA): TGTGCCAACAGTTACTGGAGGGTTGGGGATTCACCCCTCCACTTT. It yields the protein CANSYWRVGDSPLHF.

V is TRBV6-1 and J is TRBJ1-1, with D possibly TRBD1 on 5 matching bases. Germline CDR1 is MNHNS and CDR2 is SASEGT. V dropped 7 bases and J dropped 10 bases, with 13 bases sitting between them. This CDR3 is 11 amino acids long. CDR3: CASTAGGAAFF. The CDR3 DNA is TGTGCCAGCACTGCAGGTGGGGCAGCTTTCTTT.

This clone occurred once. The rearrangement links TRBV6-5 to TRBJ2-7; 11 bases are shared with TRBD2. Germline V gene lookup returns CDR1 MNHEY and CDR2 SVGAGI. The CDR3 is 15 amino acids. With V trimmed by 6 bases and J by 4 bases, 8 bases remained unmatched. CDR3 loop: CASSLAGGLGYEQYF. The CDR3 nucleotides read TGTGCCAGCAGCTTAGCGGGGGGGCTAGGGTACGAGCAGTACTTC.

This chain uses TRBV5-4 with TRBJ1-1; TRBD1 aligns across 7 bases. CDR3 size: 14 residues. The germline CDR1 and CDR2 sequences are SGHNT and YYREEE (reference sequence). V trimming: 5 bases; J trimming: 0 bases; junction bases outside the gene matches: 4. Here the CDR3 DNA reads TGTGCCAGCAGACGGGACAGCCTGAACACTGAAGCTTTCTTT. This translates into CASRRDSLNTEAFF.

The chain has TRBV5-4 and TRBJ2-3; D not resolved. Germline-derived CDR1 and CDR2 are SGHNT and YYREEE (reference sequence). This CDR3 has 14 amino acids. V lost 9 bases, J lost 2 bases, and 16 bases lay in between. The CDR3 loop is CATLPNSNTDTQYF. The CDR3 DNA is TGTGCCACCCTGCCCAATAGTAACACAGATACGCAGTATTTT. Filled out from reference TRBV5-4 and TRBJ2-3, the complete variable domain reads ETGVTQSPTHLIKTRGQQVTLRCSSQSGHNTVSWYQQALGQGPQFIFQYYREEENGRGNFPPRFSGLQFPNYSSELNVNALELDDSALYLCATLPNSNTDTQYFGPGTRLTVL.

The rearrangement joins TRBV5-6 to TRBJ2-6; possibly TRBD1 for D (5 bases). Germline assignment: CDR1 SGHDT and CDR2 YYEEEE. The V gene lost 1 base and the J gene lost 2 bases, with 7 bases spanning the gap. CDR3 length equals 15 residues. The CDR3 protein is CASSLPGTGANVLTF. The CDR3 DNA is TGTGCCAGCAGCTTGCCAGGGACTGGGGCCAACGTCCTGACTTTC.